These 10 T cell receptor beta chains were sequenced from one sample in a study of blood T cell repertoires in COVID-19. Clones were sequenced by immunoSEQ multiplex PCR, and TCRdb holds only the in-frame ones, with some missing. The repertoire holds 200,000 to 250,000 clones, around nine tenths seen once, with 14% to 15% in the top ten. The sample consisted of PBMCs or T cells enriched from blood (not recorded which). Every receptor here comes from a woman aged 45-59 years with acute COVID-19.

J is TRBJ2-1 and V is TRBV5-1, with 10 bases matching TRBD2. CDR3 length: 17 amino acids. Germline-derived CDR1 and CDR2 are SGHRS and YFSETQ. V lost 4 bases, J lost 7 bases, and 14 bases stayed unmatched. The DNA of the CDR3 is TGCGCCAGCAGCCCTTTAGCGGGAGGCTTCGGGGGAAATGAGCAGTTCTTC. This encodes CASSPLAGGFGGNEQFF.

CDR3 nucleotide sequence: TGTGCCTGGACAGATAATTCACCCCTCCACTTT. Translating gives CAWTDNSPLHF. The V gene is TRBV30, the J gene TRBJ1-6; D remains unclear. Germline V gives CDR1 GTSNPN, CDR2 SVGIG (reference sequence). The V and J ends lost 4 bases and 5 bases respectively, with 3 bases between them. CDR3 length equals 11 residues.

The chain recombines TRBV21-1 with TRBJ2-5; TRBD1, the table's D call, lacks a check against the DNA. TRBV21-1 is tagged as a pseudogene. The CDR3 is 14 amino acids. CDR3 sequence: CASSPPVRGETQYF. The CDR3 bases are TGTGCCAGCAGCCCGCCCGTAAGGGGGGAGACCCAGTACTTC.

The chain is built from TRBV28 and TRBJ1-3; 7 bases match TRBD1. Germline V gene data show CDR1 as MDHEN and CDR2 as SYDVKM. V gave up 4 bases and J gave up 2 bases; unmatched junction bases: 8. The length of the CDR3 is 16 residues. CDR3 in amino acids: CASSSTGIGTGNTIYF. In DNA, the CDR3 is TGTGCCAGCAGTTCGACAGGGATTGGGACTGGAAACACCATATATTTT.

This chain joins TRBV19 and TRBJ2-1; weak D call: TRBD2 (5 bases). This CDR3 spans 16 amino acids. V gave up 4 bases and J gave up 6 bases, with 19 bases separating them. Germline V CDR1 and CDR2: LNHDA, SQIVND (reference sequence). CDR3 bases: TGTGCCAGTAGTACACTCAGAGGACTGGTCCTCAATGAGCAGTTCTTC. Residues: CASSTLRGLVLNEQFF. Supplemented by reference TRBV19 and TRBJ2-1, the full variable domain reads DGGITQSPKYLFRKEGQNVTLSCEQNLNHDAMYWYRQDPGQGLRLIYYSQIVNDFQKGDIAEGYSVSREKKESFPLTVTSAQKNPTAFYLCASSTLRGLVLNEQFFGPGTRLTVL.

The J gene is TRBJ2-1, the V gene TRBV27, with D possibly being TRBD2 (6 bases). V lost 6 bases and J 8 bases, leaving 14 bases between the germline ends. Germline CDR1 MNHEY, CDR2 SMNVEV (reference sequence). The CDR3 length is 13 residues. CDR3 sequence (DNA): TGTGCCAGCAGCTGGAGGCGGGGCGATGAGCAGTTCTTC. It translates to CASSWRRGDEQFF.

The rearrangement uses TRBV5-1 and TRBJ2-5, with D possibly TRBD2 on 6 matching bases. The V and J ends lost 3 bases and 4 bases respectively, with 13 bases between them. The CDR3 is 14 residues long. CDR1 SGHRS and CDR2 YFSETQ come from the germline V gene. This CDR3 reads CASSSLGGGETQYF. CDR3 DNA sequence: TGCGCCAGCAGCTCGCTGGGGGGTGGAGAGACCCAGTACTTC. Full variable domain (remainder filled in from reference TRBV5-1 and TRBJ2-5): KAGVTQTPRYLIKTRGQQVTLSCSPISGHRSVSWYQQTPGQGLQFLFEYFSETQRNKGNFPGRFSGRQFSNSRSEMNVSTLELGDSALYLCASSSLGGGETQYFGPGTRLLVL.

This chain links TRBV2 with TRBJ1-1, with D unclear. CDR3 length: 14 amino acids. The germline V gene has CDR1 SNHLY and CDR2 FYNNEI. V shed 3 bases and J shed 0 bases, with 8 bases lying between them. The CDR3 sequence: CASSDSIMNTEAFF. DNA of the CDR3: TGTGCCAGCAGTGACAGTATCATGAACACTGAAGCTTTCTTT.

The chain recombines TRBV19 with TRBJ2-5, with D tentatively TRBD1 (6 bases). The CDR3 loop spans 14 amino acids. The germline gives CDR1 LNHDA, CDR2 SQIVND (reference sequence). Trimming cost V 3 bases and J 5 bases, with 13 bases left between them. In DNA, the CDR3 is TGTGCCAGTAGTATTACAGGGAATATGGAGACCCAGTACTTC. This encodes CASSITGNMETQYF.

The chain has TRBV28 and TRBJ2-1, with 7 nucleotides matching TRBD2. J lost 7 bases, V lost 1 base, and 7 bases had no gene match. The CDR3 covers 15 residues. Per germline, CDR1 MDHEN and CDR2 SYDVKM. In DNA, the CDR3 is TGTGCCAGCAGTTTATTTCGGGGGGTAAGGAATGAGCAGTTCTTC. Protein: CASSLFRGVRNEQFF.